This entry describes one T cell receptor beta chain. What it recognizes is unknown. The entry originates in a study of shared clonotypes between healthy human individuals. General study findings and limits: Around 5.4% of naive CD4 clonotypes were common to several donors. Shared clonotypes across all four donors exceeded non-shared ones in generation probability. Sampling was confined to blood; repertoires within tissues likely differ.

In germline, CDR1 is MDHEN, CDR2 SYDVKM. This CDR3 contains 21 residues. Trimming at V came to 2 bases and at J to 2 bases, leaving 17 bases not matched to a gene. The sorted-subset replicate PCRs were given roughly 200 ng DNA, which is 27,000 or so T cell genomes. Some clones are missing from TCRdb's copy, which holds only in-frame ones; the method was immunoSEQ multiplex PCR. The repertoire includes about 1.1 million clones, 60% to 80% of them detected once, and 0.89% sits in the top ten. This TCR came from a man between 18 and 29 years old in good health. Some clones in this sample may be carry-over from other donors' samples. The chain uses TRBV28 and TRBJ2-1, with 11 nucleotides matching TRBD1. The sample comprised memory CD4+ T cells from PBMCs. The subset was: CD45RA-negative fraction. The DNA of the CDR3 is TGTGCCAGCAGTTTACTCGGACAGGGGGCGATATCATTTTGGGCCTACAATGAGCAGTTCTTC. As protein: CASSLLGQGAISFWAYNEQFF.